The 5 T cell receptor beta chains given below trace back to one sample, sequenced in a study of blood T cell repertoires in COVID-19. Data came from immunoSEQ multiplex PCR; TCRdb stores just in-frame clones and leaves some out. In the table there are approximately 190,000 clones, 84% of which are singletons. Sequencing used PBMCs or T cells enriched from blood (not recorded which). These receptors were taken from a young woman who had been exposed to COVID-19.

This clone appeared once. The CDR3 sequence is CASSFWQYEQYF. The CDR3 nucleotides are TGTGCCAGCAGTTTCTGGCAATACGAGCAGTACTTC. J is TRBJ2-7 and V is TRBV12-3 or TRBV12-4; D gene ambiguous. The CDR3 is 12 residues long. Trimming shortened V by 3 bases and J by 4 bases, and 7 bases separated the two germline ends.

The CDR3 DNA reads as TGTGCCAGCCGAAGGAACAGGGCCACGTCTAAAGAGACCCAGTACTTC. It specifies CASRRNRATSKETQYF. V usage is TRBV2 and J usage is TRBJ2-5; tentative D call: TRBD1 (6 bases). Germline assignment: CDR1 SNHLY and CDR2 FYNNEI. The CDR3 is 16 amino acids. V gave up 8 bases and J gave up 3 bases, with 22 bases separating them.

This rearrangement joins TRBV5-1 to TRBJ2-1, with 7 bases that match TRBD2. CDR1 is SGHRS and CDR2 is YFSETQ in the germline V gene. The CDR3 is 15 residues long. Unmatched junction bases numbered 11, after V lost 3 bases and J lost 8 bases. CDR3 DNA sequence: TGCGCCAGCAGCTCGACTAGCTCCGGAGGTTATGAGCAGTTCTTC. Translation gives CASSSTSSGGYEQFF.

V usage is TRBV29-1 and J usage is TRBJ2-1, with D maybe TRBD2 (5 bases). Germline lookup yields CDR1 SQVTM and CDR2 ANQGSEA. The V gene lost 6 bases and the J gene lost 10 bases, with 13 bases spanning the gap. The CDR3 extends over 11 amino acids. The CDR3 is CSVLEGREQFF. CDR3 coding DNA: TGCAGCGTCCTTGAGGGTCGGGAGCAGTTCTTC.

This rearrangement joins TRBV7-9 to TRBJ1-2; D ambiguous. With 1 base removed from V and 6 bases from J, the gap between germline ends came to 6 bases. The CDR3 consists of 12 residues. CDR1 is SEHNR, CDR2 FQNEAQ, per germline (reference sequence). The CDR3 loop is CASSLVIDGYTF. The CDR3 nucleotides read TGTGCCAGCAGCTTAGTTATTGATGGCTACACCTTC.